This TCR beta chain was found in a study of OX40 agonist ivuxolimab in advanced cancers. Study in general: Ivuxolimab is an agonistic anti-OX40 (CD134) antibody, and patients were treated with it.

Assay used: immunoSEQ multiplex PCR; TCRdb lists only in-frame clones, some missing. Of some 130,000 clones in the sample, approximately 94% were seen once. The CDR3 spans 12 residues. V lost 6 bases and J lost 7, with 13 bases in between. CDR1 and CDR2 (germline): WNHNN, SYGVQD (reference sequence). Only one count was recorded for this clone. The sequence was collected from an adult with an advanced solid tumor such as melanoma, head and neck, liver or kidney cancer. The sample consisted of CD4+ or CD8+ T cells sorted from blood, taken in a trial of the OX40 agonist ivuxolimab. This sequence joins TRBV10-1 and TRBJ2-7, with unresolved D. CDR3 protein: CASRGQSGEQYF. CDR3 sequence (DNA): TGCGCCAGCAGAGGTCAATCAGGAGAGCAGTACTTC.